This T cell receptor beta chain is drawn from a study of cytomegalovirus exposure and HLA in healthy donors. It was with 60 Vbeta and 13 Jbeta primers that the PCR ran. The table came from immunoSEQ multiplex PCR; TCRdb's copy has only in-frame clones and leaves some out. The sample lists approximately 70,000 clones, approximately 80% occurring once. The CDR3 contains 13 residues. Germline lookup yields CDR1 LNHDA and CDR2 SQIVND (reference sequence). Trimming stripped 4 bases from V and 5 bases from J, with 8 bases between. The chain combines TRBV19 with TRBJ2-2, with a tentative D call TRBD1 (6 bases). Specimen: PBMCs. The receptor was derived from a woman under 40 in good health and CMV-seronegative. The CDR3 DNA is TGTGCCAGTAGTACACAGGGTACCGGGGAGCTGTTTTTT. It specifies CASSTQGTGELFF.